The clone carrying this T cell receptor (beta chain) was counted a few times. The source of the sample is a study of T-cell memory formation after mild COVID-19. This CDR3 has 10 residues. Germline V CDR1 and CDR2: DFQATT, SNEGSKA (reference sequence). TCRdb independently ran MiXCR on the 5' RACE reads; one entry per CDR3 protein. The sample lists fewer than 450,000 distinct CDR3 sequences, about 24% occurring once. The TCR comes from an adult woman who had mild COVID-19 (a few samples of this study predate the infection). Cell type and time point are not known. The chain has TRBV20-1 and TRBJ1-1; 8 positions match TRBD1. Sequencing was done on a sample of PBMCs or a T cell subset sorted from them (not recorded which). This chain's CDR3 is CKTGDTEAFF. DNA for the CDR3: TGCAAGACAGGGGACACTGAAGCTTTCTTT.